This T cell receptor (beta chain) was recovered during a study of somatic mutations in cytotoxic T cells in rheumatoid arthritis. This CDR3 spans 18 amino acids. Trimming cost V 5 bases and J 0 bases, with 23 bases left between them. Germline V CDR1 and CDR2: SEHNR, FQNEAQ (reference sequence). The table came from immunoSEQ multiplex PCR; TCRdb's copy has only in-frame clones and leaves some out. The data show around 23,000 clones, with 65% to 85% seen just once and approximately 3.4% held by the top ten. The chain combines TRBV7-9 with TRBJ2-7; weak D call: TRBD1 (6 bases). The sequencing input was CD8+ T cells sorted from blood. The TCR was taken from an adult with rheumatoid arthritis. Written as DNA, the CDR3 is TGTGCCAGCAGCCACCCTTACTCAGGGGTCCCATCCTCCTACGAGCAGTACTTC. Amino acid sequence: CASSHPYSGVPSSYEQYF.